Following are 17 T cell receptor beta chains from one sample sequenced in a study of T cells in Graves' hyperthyroidism and ophthalmopathy. Regions amplified from RNA transcripts were the TCR beta CDR3 regions. The TCR CDR3 was amplified in a first-round RT-PCR using the HTBI primer set. TCRdb re-called the multiplex PCR reads with MiXCR, one entry per CDR3 protein. The table has around 690,000 distinct CDR3 sequences, roughly 17% seen once. Source material: blood. The source of these receptors is a man in his forties or fifties with Graves' hyperthyroidism.

This clonotype was picked up many times. V and J are TRBV11-2 and TRBJ2-3; 9 bases fit TRBD2. CDR3 length: 15 amino acids. Germline assignment: CDR1 SGHAT and CDR2 FQNNGV. Trimming removed 1 base from V and 5 bases from J; junction bases left unmatched: 4. The CDR3 bases are TGTGCCAGCAGCTTAGCTAGCGGGATGATAGATACGCAGTATTTT. Encoded protein: CASSLASGMIDTQYF.

At least ten counts were recorded for this clonotype. The chain uses TRBV28 and TRBJ1-1; 9 bases match TRBD1. With 4 bases clipped from V and 11 bases from J, the junction kept 11 bases outside the gene matches. The germline V gene has CDR1 MDHEN and CDR2 SYDVKM. The CDR3 loop spans 14 amino acids. Here the CDR3 DNA reads TGTGCCAGCAGTTCCCGGACAGGGGCGGACATGGCTTTCTTT. Protein product: CASSSRTGADMAFF.

In this sample, this clonotype turned up a few times. The rearrangement links TRBV5-1 to TRBJ1-2, with D tentatively TRBD1 (6 bases). CDR3 size: 15 residues. V lost 4 bases to trimming and J lost 3 bases, with 16 bases between them. The V gene's germline CDR1 is SGHRS and CDR2 YFSETQ. CDR3 loop: CASSPVVGGDYGYTF. As DNA, the CDR3 is TGCGCCAGCAGCCCGGTGGTGGGGGGCGACTATGGCTACACCTTC.

The chain recombines TRBV7-9 with TRBJ1-1; 8 positions match TRBD1. The CDR3 length is 15 residues. The ends lost 3 bases at V and 0 bases at J; junction bases unmatched: 3. Germline lookup yields CDR1 SEHNR and CDR2 FQNEAQ (reference sequence). CDR3 nucleotide sequence: TGTGCCAGCAGCTTGCAGGGGGCTTTGAACACTGAAGCTTTCTTT. It is translated as CASSLQGALNTEAFF.

In this sample, this clonotype turned up a few times. The chain is built from TRBV6-1 and TRBJ2-7; 7 nucleotides line up with TRBD2. The V gene end was trimmed by 1 base and the J gene end by 5 bases; junction bases not matched to a gene: 8. In germline, CDR1 is MNHNS, CDR2 SASEGT. This CDR3 comprises 15 residues. The CDR3 nucleotides read TGTGCCAGCAGTGAAGAGGGGACTAAGGGCCACGAGCAGTACTTC. This sequence encodes CASSEEGTKGHEQYF.

In this sample, this clonotype turned up many times. The chain carries TRBV7-2 and TRBJ1-1; the D gene is possibly TRBD1 (5 bases). CDR1 and CDR2 from the germline V gene are SGHTA and FQGNSA. Trimming pared 1 base from V and 5 bases from J, leaving 11 bases between. This CDR3 comprises 14 residues. CDR3 nucleotides: TGTGCCAGCAGCTTAGTCGAATGGGGGACTGAAGCTTTCTTT. Residues: CASSLVEWGTEAFF.

This clonotype was picked up many times. The J gene is TRBJ2-7, the V gene TRBV2; possible D gene TRBD2, 6 bases. V lost 3 bases to trimming and J lost 3 bases, with 18 bases between them. The CDR3 has 16 residues. Germline CDR1 and CDR2: SNHLY and FYNNEI. The CDR3 bases are TGTGCCAGCAGTGACTCCCTGTTGAAGGGAGGCTACGAGCAGTACTTC. Protein: CASSDSLLKGGYEQYF.

This clonotype occurred many times. J is TRBJ1-2 and V is TRBV28; D gene uncertain. Looked up from germline, CDR1 is MDHEN and CDR2 is SYDVKM. Trimming took 6 bases from V and 3 from J, leaving 11 bases between them. The CDR3 loop spans 13 amino acids. CDR3 sequence reads: CASSFKPYYGYTF. DNA for the CDR3: TGTGCCAGCAGCTTCAAGCCCTACTATGGCTACACCTTC.

This clonotype was seen a single time. The rearrangement links TRBV4-2 to TRBJ2-2, with D possibly being TRBD2 (5 bases). CDR3 length equals 21 residues. The V and J ends lost 0 bases and 4 bases respectively, with 27 bases between them. The germline V gene has CDR1 LGHNA and CDR2 YNFKEQ. The CDR3 DNA sequence: TGTGCCAGCAGCCAAGAACCCCCCGAAGGGTGGTGGGAGAAAGGCACCGGGGAGCTGTTTTTT. Protein product: CASSQEPPEGWWEKGTGELFF.

The table lists this clonotype with many counts. The V call is TRBV28, the J call TRBJ2-1, with 12 positions matching TRBD1. CDR1 MDHEN and CDR2 SYDVKM come from the germline V gene. This CDR3 region has 15 residues. The J segment lost 8 bases and the V segment lost 2 bases, leaving 4 bases of the junction unmatched. The DNA of the CDR3 is TGTGCCAGCAGTTTAGACGGGACAGGGGGCTATGAGCAGTTCTTC. Translation: CASSLDGTGGYEQFF.

This chain joins TRBV12-3 or TRBV12-4 and TRBJ2-3; D possibly matches TRBD1 or TRBD2 (6 bases each). CDR3 length: 15 residues. Trimming pared 0 bases from V and 4 bases from J, leaving 11 bases between. The CDR3 reads CASSLADRGPDTQYF. CDR3 in DNA: TGTGCCAGCAGTTTAGCAGACCGGGGGCCAGATACGCAGTATTTT.

The genes are TRBV19 and TRBJ1-2, with D hard to call. Germline V lookup: CDR1 LNHDA, CDR2 SQIVND (reference sequence). This CDR3 is built from 14 residues. V dropped 5 bases and J dropped 3 bases, with 13 bases sitting between them. This chain's CDR3 is CASSPEGTYYGYTF. In nucleotides, the CDR3 is TGTGCCAGTAGTCCCGAAGGCACGTACTATGGCTACACCTTC.

This clonotype was seen ten or more times. The chain couples TRBV2 to TRBJ2-2; D ambiguous. This CDR3 has 12 amino acids. V was trimmed by 6 bases and J by 3 bases, leaving 5 bases between them. Germline CDR1 and CDR2: SNHLY and FYNNEI. The DNA of the CDR3 is TGTGCCAGCAGGGGATACACCGGGGAGCTGTTTTTT. Translated, it gives CASRGYTGELFF.

DNA for the CDR3: TGTGCCAGCTCAAAAACGTTGATGACTTACGAGCAGTACTTC. Translating gives CASSKTLMTYEQYF. The genes are TRBV2 and TRBJ2-7; D gene uncertain. CDR3 size: 14 residues. From germline, CDR1 is SNHLY and CDR2 FYNNEI. Trimming left V 8 bases short and J 4 bases short, with 18 bases between.

This clonotype was seen more than once but under ten times. The chain couples TRBV5-1 to TRBJ2-5; 8 positions match TRBD2. The J segment lost 2 bases and the V segment lost 1 base, leaving 7 bases of the junction unmatched. Germline assignment: CDR1 SGHRS and CDR2 YFSETQ. The CDR3 extends over 16 amino acids. CDR3 sequence (DNA): TGCGCCAGCAGCTTGTGGAGCGGGGGCTTACAAGAGACCCAGTACTTC. Amino acids: CASSLWSGGLQETQYF. The full variable domain, rest sourced from reference TRBV5-1 and TRBJ2-5, is KAGVTQTPRYLIKTRGQQVTLSCSPISGHRSVSWYQQTPGQGLQFLFEYFSETQRNKGNFPGRFSGRQFSNSRSEMNVSTLELGDSALYLCASSLWSGGLQETQYFGPGTRLLVL.

As regards this clonotype: A much larger clone lies one base from this, so it may be a read error. The CDR3 here is CAWKRRERSSPPHF. In DNA, the CDR3 is TGTGCCTGGAAACGCAGGGAAAGAAGTTCACCCCCCCACTTT. The chain is built from TRBV30 and TRBJ1-6; D possibly corresponds to TRBD1 (5 bases). The CDR3 totals 14 residues. Looked up from germline, CDR1 is GTSNPN and CDR2 is SVGIG (reference sequence).

At least ten counts were recorded for this clonotype. The CDR3 spells CASSLEQGGHAEAFF. Here the CDR3 DNA reads TGTGCCAGCAGCTTAGAGCAGGGGGGACACGCTGAAGCTTTCTTT. The chain employs TRBV7-9 and TRBJ1-1, with 7 bases lining up with TRBD1. The CDR3 runs 15 residues. Germline assignment: CDR1 SEHNR and CDR2 FQNEAQ (reference sequence). After removal of 1 base from V and 6 bases from J, the junction contained 8 bases not matched to a gene.